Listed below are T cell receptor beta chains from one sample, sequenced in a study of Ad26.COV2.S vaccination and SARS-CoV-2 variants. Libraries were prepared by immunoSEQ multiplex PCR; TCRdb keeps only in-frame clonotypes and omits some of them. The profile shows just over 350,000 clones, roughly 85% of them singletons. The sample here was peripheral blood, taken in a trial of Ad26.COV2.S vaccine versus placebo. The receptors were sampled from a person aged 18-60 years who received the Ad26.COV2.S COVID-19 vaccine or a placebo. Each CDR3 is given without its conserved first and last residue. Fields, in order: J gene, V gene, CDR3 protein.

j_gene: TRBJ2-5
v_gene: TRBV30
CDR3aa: AWSVGGSETQY

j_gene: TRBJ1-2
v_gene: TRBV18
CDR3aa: ASSPGQGGRTPYGYT

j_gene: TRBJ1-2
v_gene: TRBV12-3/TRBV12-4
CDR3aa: ASSAGTHYGYT

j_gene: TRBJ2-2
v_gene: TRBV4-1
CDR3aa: ASSLAGGSTGELF

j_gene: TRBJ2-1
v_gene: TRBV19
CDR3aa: ASSVTRSSYNEQF

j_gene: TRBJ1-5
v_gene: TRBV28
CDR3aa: ASSHRYQGARANQPQH

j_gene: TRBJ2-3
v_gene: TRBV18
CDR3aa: ASSPTTASTDTQY

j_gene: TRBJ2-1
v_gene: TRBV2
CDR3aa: ASREDGNEQF

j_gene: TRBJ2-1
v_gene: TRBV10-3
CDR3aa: AISASGRNYNEQF

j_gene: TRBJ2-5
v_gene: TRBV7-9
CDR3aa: ASSLLADQKETQY

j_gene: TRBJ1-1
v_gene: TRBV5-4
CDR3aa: ASSLAGQGGTEAF

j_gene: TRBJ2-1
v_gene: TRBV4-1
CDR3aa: ASSQAAGIGEQF

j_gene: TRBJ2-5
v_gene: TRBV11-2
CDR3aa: ASSLGLPHGGQY

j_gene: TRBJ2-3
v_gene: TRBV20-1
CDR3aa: SASGLLSTDTQY

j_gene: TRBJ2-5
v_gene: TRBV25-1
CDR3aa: ASSSRLAGQETQY

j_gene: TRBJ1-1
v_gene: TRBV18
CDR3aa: ASSQGRTGGEAF

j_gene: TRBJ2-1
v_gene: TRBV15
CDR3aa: ATSRDRRGRSYNEQF

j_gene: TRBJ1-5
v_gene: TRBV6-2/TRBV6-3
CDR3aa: ASSLDGRLSNQPQH

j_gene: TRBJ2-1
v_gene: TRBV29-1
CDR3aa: SVAREEGRALLYNEQF

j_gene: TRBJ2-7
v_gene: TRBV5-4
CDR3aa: ASSPGAPAWGSSYEQY

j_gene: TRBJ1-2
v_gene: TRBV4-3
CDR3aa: ASSQDLPDYGYT

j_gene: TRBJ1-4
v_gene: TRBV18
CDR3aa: ASSPPSGGVNEKLF

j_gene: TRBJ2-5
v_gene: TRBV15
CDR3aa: ATSRDRGVQETQY

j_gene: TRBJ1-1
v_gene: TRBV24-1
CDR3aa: ATNTGGGTEAF

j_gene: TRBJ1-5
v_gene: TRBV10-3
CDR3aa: AISEGGSGNQPQH

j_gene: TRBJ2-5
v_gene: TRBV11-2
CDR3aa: ASGGTSGKETQY

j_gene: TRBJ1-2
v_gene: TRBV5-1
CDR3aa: ASSGGTGSNLWDGYT

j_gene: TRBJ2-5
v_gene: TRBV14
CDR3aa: ASSQAWRNQETQY

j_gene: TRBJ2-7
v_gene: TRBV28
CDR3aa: ASSQRDDEQY

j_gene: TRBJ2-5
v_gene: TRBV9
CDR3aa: ASSVGRYQETQY

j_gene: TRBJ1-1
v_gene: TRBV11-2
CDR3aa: ASSFVLNTEAF

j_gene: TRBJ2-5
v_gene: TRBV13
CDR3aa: ASSRDRGRRETQY

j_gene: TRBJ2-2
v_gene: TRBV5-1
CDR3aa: ASSLQTVLGTGELF

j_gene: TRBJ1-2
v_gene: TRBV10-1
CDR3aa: ASSRYPAYGYT

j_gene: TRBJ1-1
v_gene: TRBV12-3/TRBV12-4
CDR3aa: ASSLTENTEAF

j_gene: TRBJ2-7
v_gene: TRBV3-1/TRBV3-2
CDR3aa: ASSLRTSGSYEQY

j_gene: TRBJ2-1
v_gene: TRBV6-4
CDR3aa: ASSDQAAGVSYNEQF

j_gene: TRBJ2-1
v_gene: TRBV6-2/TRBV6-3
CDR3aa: ASSSRQGPLARNEQF

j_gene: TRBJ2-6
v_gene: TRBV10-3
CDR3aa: AISDVPPGANVLT

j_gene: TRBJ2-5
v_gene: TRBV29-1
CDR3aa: SVRGLAGEETQY

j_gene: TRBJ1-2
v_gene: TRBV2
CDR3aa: ASINWGRGLASYT

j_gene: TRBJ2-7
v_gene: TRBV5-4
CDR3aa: ASSLGAGGQYEQY

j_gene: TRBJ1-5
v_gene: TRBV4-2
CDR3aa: ASSQEEGQPQH

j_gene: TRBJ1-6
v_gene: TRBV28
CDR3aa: ASRSRDSYNSPLH

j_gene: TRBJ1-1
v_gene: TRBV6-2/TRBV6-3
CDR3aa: ASSYGTGDMNTEAF

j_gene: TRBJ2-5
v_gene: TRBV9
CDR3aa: ASSVGLAGGQETQY

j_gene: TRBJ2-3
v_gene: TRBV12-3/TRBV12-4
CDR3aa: ASSLRTQY

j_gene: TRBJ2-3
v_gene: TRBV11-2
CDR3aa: ASSPRGGQGRDTQY

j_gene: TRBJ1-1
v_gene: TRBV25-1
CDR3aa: ASRDIVNTEAF

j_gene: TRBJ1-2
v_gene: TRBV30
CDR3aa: AWSVVDRGRGGYGYT

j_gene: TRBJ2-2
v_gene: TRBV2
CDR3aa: ASSVGRALNTGELF

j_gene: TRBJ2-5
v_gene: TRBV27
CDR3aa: ASSLAFRTYQETQY

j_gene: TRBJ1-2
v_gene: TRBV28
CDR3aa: ASSRTGPIYGYT